Listed below are T cell receptor beta chains from one sample, sequenced in a study of T-cell memory formation after mild COVID-19. TCRdb reprocessed the 5' RACE reads with MiXCR, giving one entry per CDR3 protein. Altogether about 45,000 distinct CDR3 sequences are present, 8.5% to 10% being singletons, with the ten largest covering about 10%. Sequences were obtained from PBMCs or a T cell subset sorted from them (not recorded which). Every receptor here comes from an adult woman who had mild COVID-19 (a few samples of this study predate the infection). Cell type and time point are not known. Both conserved end residues are part of each CDR3. D genes are given only for firm matches. Not all rows give a size; the values are once, few, many and, for expanded clones, a class.

d_call,clone_size,v_call,j_call,cdr3_nt,cdr3_aa
TRBD1,many,TRBV4-1,TRBJ2-1,TGCGCCAGCAGCCAAGAACTACAGGGGGGTTACAATGAGCAGTTCTTC,CASSQELQGGYNEQFF
.,many,TRBV3-1,TRBJ2-2,TGTGCCAGCAGCCAAGTAGGGATTGCGACCGGGGAGCTGTTTTTT,CASSQVGIATGELFF
.,few,TRBV5-4,TRBJ1-5,TGTGCCAGCAGCTTCGGGAGCAATCAGCCCCAGCATTTT,CASSFGSNQPQHF
TRBD1,few,TRBV27,TRBJ1-5,TGTGCCAGCAGTTTATCACCGGGACAGGGGGGCACTGGCAGGCAGCCCCAGCATTTT,CASSLSPGQGGTGRQPQHF
.,many,TRBV12-3/TRBV12-4,TRBJ1-5,TGTGCCAGCAGCCCAGGGGTTTATCAGCCCCAGCATTTT,CASSPGVYQPQHF
TRBD2,.,TRBV20-1,TRBJ2-2,TGCAGTGCTAGAGCTAGCGGGGGAGGGACCGGGGAGCTGTTTTTT,CSARASGGGTGELFF
.,.,TRBV7-6,TRBJ2-1,TGTGCCAGCAGCTACTCATGGGAGGAGCAGTTCTTC,CASSYSWEEQFF
TRBD1,.,TRBV7-8,TRBJ1-3,TGTGCCAGCAGCTTAGGGGACAGGGGACTGTATTTT,CASSLGDRGLYF
.,few,TRBV11-2,TRBJ1-1,TGTGCCAGCAGCACCAGGGTTGACACTGAAGCTTTCTTT,CASSTRVDTEAFF
.,few,TRBV11-2,TRBJ2-7,TGTGCCAGCAGACATATCAAGGAAGGCGAGCAGTACTTC,CASRHIKEGEQYF
.,many,TRBV12-3/TRBV12-4,TRBJ2-7,TGTGCCAGCAGTTTTCAGGGATCGGTCTTTTGGAACGAGCAGTACTTC,CASSFQGSVFWNEQYF
.,.,TRBV12-3/TRBV12-4,TRBJ1-1,TGTGCCAGCATTAAATCTGAAGCTTTCTTT,CASIKSEAFF
TRBD2,few,TRBV7-3,TRBJ2-3,TGTGCCAGCAGCCAAACTAGCGGGGGATCCTCCCACACAGATACGCAGTATTTT,CASSQTSGGSSHTDTQYF
.,few,TRBV12-5,TRBJ2-5,TGTGCTAGTTTGCGGGACGGTCGAGAGACCCAGTACTTC,CASLRDGRETQYF
.,many,TRBV5-1,TRBJ2-1,TGCGCCAGCAGCTTGGCGGCGGCGGGCTACAATGAGCAGTTCTTC,CASSLAAAGYNEQFF
TRBD1,many,TRBV20-1,TRBJ2-1,TGCAGTCAACAGGGGGCCTCGTACAATGAGCAGTTCTTC,CSQQGASYNEQFF
.,few,TRBV7-2,TRBJ2-1,TGTGCCAGCAGCTTAGCCCCGACCAGCTCCTACAATGAGCAGTTCTTC,CASSLAPTSSYNEQFF
TRBD2,.,TRBV4-3,TRBJ2-1,TGCGCCAGCAGCCAAGTTTGGAGCGGGAGTTCCAATGAGCAGTTCTTC,CASSQVWSGSSNEQFF
TRBD1,few,TRBV5-6,TRBJ2-5,TGTGCCAGCAGCTTGTTAGCAGGGGGCCGAGAGACCCAGTACTTC,CASSLLAGGRETQYF
.,many,TRBV7-2,TRBJ1-2,TGTGCCAGCAGCTTAGCGTTGTTGGGGGCGGATGGCTACACCTTC,CASSLALLGADGYTF
.,many,TRBV11-2,TRBJ2-7,TGTGCCAGCGCGACAGGAGTAGCGATCTACGAGCAGTACTTC,CASATGVAIYEQYF
TRBD1,.,TRBV30,TRBJ1-1,TGTGCCTGGAGTCCCTCCGGGACAGGGGGCGCTTTCGCTGAAGCTTTCTTT,CAWSPSGTGGAFAEAFF